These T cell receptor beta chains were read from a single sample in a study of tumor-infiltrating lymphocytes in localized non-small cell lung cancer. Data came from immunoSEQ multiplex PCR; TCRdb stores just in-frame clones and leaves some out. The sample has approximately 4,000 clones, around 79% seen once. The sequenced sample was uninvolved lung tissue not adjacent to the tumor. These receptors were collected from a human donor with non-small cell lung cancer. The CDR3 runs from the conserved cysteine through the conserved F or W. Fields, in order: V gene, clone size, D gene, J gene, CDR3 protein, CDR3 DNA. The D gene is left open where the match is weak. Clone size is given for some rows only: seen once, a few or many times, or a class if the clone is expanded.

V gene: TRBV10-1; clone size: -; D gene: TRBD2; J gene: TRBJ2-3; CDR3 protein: CASSSVLSGKFADTQYF; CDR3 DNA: TGCGCCAGCAGCTCTGTCCTAAGCGGGAAGTTCGCAGATACGCAGTATTTT
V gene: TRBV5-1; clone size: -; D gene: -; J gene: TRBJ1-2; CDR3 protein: CASSHPEGADFNYGYTF; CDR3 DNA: TGCGCCAGCAGCCACCCAGAAGGGGCGGACTTTAACTATGGCTACACCTTC
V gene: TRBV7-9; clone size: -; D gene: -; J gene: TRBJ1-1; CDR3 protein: CASSLATVATEAFF; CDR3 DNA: TGTGCCAGCAGCTTGGCGACGGTGGCCACTGAAGCTTTCTTT
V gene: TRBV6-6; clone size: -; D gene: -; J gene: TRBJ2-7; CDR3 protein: CASSYSNSYEQYF; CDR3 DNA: TGTGCCAGCAGTTACTCGAACAGTTACGAGCAGTACTTC
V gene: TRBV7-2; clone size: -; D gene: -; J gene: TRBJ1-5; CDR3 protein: CASSLARGTGQPQHF; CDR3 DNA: TGTGCCAGCAGCTTAGCGAGGGGGACGGGTCAGCCCCAGCATTTT
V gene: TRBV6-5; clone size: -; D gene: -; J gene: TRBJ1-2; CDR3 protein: CASSYYGRGYGYTF; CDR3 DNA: TGTGCCAGCAGTTACTACGGCAGGGGCTATGGCTACACCTTC
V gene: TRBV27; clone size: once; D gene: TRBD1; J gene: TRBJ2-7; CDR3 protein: CASSSYRGPYEQYF; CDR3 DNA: TGTGCCAGCAGTTCCTACAGGGGGCCTTACGAGCAGTACTTC
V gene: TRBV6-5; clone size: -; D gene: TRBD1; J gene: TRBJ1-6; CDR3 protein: CASRTTGGDNSPLHF; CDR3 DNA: TGTGCCAGCAGAACGACAGGGGGGGATAATTCACCCCTCCACTTT
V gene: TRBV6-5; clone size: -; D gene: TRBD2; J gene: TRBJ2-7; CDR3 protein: CASSYLAEREQYF; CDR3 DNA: TGTGCCAGCAGCTATCTAGCGGAACGGGAGCAGTACTTC
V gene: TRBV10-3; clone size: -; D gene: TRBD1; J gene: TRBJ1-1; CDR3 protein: CAISTDRVSESTEAFF; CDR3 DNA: TGTGCCATCAGCACGGACAGGGTTTCGGAGAGCACTGAAGCTTTCTTT
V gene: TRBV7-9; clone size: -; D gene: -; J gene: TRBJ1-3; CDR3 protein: CASSLNRAGNTIYF; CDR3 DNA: TGTGCCAGCAGCTTAAACAGGGCTGGAAACACCATATATTTT
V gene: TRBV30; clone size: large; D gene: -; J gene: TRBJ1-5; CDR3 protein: CAWGQAGDNQPQHF; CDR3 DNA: TGTGCCTGGGGTCAGGCAGGGGACAATCAGCCCCAGCATTTT
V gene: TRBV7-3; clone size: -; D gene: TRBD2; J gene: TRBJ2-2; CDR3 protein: CASSPGRGGPSGELFF; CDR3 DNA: TGTGCCAGCAGCCCCGGACGGGGGGGCCCGTCCGGGGAGCTGTTTTTT
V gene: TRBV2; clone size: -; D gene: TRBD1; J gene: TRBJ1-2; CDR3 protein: CASRKGQGLNYGYTF; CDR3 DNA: TGTGCCAGCAGGAAAGGACAGGGGCTAAACTATGGCTACACCTTC
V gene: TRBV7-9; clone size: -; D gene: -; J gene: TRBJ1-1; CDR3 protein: CASSLVAETEAFF; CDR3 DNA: TGTGCCAGCAGCTTAGTGGCGGAAACTGAAGCTTTCTTT
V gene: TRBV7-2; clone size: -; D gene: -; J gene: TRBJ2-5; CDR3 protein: CASSDRAERETQYF; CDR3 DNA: TGTGCCAGCAGCGACCGGGCCGAGCGAGAGACCCAGTACTTC
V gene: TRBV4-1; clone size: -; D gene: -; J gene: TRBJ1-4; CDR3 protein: CASSLTELNEKLFF; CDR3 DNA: TGCGCCAGCAGCCTTACAGAACTAAATGAAAAACTGTTTTTT
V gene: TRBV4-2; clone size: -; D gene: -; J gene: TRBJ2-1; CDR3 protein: CASSQEWDRPNEQFF; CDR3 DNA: TGTGCCAGCAGCCAAGAATGGGACCGCCCCAATGAGCAGTTCTTC
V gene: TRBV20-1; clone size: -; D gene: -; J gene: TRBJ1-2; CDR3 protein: CSAVNTYGYTF; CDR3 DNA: TGCAGTGCTGTAAATACGTATGGCTACACCTTC
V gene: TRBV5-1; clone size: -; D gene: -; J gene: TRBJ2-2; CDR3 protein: CASSLNVWNTGELFF; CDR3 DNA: TGCGCCAGCAGCTTGAATGTGTGGAACACCGGGGAGCTGTTTTTT
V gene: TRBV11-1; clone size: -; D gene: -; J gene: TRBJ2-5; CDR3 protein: CASSSHGRKETQYF; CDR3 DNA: TGTGCCAGCAGCTCCCACGGCCGAAAAGAGACCCAGTACTTC
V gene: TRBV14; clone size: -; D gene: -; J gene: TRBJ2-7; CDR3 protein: CASRDGSSYEQYF; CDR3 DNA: TGTGCCAGTCGGGACGGAAGCTCCTACGAGCAGTACTTC
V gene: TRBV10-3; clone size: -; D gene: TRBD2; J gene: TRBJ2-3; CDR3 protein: CAISVGIAGLTDTQYF; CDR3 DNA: TGTGCCATCAGTGTGGGAATAGCGGGGCTCACAGATACGCAGTATTTT
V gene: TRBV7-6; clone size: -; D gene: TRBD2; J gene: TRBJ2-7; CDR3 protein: CASSLSGTNEQYF; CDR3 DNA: TGTGCCAGCAGCTTATCGGGGACTAACGAGCAGTACTTC
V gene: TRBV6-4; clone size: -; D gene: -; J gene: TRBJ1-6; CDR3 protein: CASRQEGSNSPLHF; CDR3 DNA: TGTGCCAGCAGGCAGGAGGGGAGCAATTCACCCCTCCACTTT
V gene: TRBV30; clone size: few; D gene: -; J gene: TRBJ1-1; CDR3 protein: CAWSVEGVPLNMNTEAFF; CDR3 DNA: TGTGCCTGGAGTGTGGAGGGGGTCCCCCTGAATATGAACACTGAAGCTTTCTTT
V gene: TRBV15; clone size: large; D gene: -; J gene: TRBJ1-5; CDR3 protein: CATSRVGAETGGQPQHF; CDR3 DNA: TGTGCCACCAGCAGAGTAGGGGCTGAGACGGGCGGGCAGCCCCAGCATTTT
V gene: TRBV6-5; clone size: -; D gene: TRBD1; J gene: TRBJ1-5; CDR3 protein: CASSPRQGTAQPQHF; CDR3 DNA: TGTGCCAGCAGCCCAAGACAGGGGACCGCGCAGCCCCAGCATTTT
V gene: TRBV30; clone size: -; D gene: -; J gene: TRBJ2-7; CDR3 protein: CAWAPRPGTFSYEQYF; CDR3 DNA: TGTGCCTGGGCCCCGAGGCCCGGGACATTCTCCTACGAGCAGTACTTC
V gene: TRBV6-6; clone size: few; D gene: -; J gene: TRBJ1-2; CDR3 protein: CASSAEGWGHGYTF; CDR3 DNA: TGTGCCAGCAGTGCGGAGGGGTGGGGACATGGCTACACCTTC
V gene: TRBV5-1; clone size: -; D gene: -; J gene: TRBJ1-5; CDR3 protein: CASSLSPALSAQHF; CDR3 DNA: TGCGCCAGCAGCTTGAGCCCTGCGCTGTCGGCCCAGCATTTT
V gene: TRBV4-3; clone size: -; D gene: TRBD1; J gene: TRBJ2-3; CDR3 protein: CASSQELGRGLGQYF; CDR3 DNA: TGCGCCAGCAGCCAAGAATTGGGCAGGGGGCTGGGGCAGTATTTT
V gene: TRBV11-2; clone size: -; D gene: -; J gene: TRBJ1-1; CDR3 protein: CASSLDAVRNTEAFF; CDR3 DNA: TGTGCCAGCAGCTTAGACGCCGTTCGGAACACTGAAGCTTTCTTT
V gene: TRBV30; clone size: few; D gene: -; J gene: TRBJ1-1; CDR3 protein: CAWSVRTGQEAFF; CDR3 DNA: TGTGCCTGGAGTGTCCGAACCGGACAGGAAGCTTTCTTT
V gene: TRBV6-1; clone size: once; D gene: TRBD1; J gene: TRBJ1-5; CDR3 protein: CATMGGTGFYQPQHF; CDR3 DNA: TGTGCCACCATGGGGGGGACAGGGTTCTATCAGCCCCAGCATTTT
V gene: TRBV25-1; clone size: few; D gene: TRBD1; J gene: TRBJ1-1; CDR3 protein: CASSPGGRNTEAFF; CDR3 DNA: TGTGCCAGCAGCCCAGGGGGCCGGAACACTGAAGCTTTCTTT
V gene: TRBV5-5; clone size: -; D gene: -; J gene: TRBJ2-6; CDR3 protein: CASSLEAGANVLTF; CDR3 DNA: TGTGCCAGCAGCTTGGAAGCTGGGGCCAACGTCCTGACTTTC
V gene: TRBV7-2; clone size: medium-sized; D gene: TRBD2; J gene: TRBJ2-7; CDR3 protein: CASSISGSAHEQYF; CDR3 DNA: TGTGCCAGCAGCATCAGCGGGAGTGCTCACGAGCAGTACTTC
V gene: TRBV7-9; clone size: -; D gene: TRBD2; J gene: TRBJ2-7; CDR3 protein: CASEGTSGRSEQYF; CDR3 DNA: TGTGCCAGTGAAGGGACTAGCGGGAGAAGCGAGCAGTACTTC
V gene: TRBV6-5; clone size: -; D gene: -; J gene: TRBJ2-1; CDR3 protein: CASSYSSRNEQFF; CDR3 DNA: TGTGCCAGCAGTTACTCGTCGCGCAATGAGCAGTTCTTC
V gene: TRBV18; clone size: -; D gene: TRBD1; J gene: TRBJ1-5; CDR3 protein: CASSPPRDSGSNQPQHF; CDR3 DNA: TGTGCCAGCTCACCACCCCGGGACAGTGGCAGCAATCAGCCCCAGCATTTT
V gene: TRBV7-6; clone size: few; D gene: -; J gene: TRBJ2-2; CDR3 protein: CASSSSLATGELFF; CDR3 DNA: TGTGCCAGCAGCTCCTCCCTGGCGACCGGGGAGCTGTTTTTT
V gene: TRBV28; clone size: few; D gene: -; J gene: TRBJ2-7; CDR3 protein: CASSFLPRWGRYGQYF; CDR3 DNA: TGTGCCAGCAGTTTCCTCCCTAGGTGGGGGCGGTACGGGCAGTACTTC
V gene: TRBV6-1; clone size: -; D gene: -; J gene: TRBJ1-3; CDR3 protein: CASIGPASGNTIYF; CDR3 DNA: TGTGCCAGCATAGGGCCAGCGTCTGGAAACACCATATATTTT
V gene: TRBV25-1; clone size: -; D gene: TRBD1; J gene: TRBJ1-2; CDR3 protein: CASSSDRSYGYTF; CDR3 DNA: TGTGCCAGCAGTTCGGACAGGAGCTATGGCTACACCTTC
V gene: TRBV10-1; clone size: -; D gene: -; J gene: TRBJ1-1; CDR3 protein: CASSGSGYTEAFF; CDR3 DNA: TGCGCCAGCAGTGGATCAGGGTACACTGAAGCTTTCTTT
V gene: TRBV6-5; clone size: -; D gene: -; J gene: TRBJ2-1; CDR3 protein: CASSYSVGGDNEQFF; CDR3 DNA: TGTGCCAGCAGTTACTCGGTAGGGGGGGACAATGAGCAGTTCTTC
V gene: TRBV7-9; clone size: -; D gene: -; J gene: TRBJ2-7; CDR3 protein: CASSQTSYEQYF; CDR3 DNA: TGTGCCAGCAGCCAAACCAGTTACGAGCAGTACTTC
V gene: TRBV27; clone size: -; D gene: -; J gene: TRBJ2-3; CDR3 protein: CASSLTGGTDTQYF; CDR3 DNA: TGTGCCAGCAGTTTGACGGGGGGCACAGATACGCAGTATTTT
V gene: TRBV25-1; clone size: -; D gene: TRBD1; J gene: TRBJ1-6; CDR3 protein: CASTSGTGASPLHF; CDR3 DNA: TGTGCCAGCACCTCCGGGACAGGGGCCTCACCCCTCCACTTT
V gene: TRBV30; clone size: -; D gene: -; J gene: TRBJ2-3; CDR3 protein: CAWSVLGRYLTDTQYF; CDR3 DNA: TGTGCCTGGAGTGTACTAGGCAGGTATCTCACAGATACGCAGTATTTT
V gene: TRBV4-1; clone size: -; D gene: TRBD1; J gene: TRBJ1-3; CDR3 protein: CASSQHRGTGNTIYF; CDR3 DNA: TGCGCCAGCAGCCAGCACAGGGGAACTGGAAACACCATATATTTT
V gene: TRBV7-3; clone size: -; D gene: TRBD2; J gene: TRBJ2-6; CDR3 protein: CASSLVGGTPGANVLTF; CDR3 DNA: TGTGCCAGCAGCTTAGTGGGGGGGACGCCTGGGGCCAACGTCCTGACTTTC
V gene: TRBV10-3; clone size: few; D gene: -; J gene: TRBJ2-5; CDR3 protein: CAISPDGEETQYF; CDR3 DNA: TGTGCCATCAGCCCGGACGGGGAGGAGACCCAGTACTTC